These 14 T cell receptor beta chains were all obtained from the same sample, sequenced in a study of blood T cell repertoires in COVID-19. Generated by immunoSEQ multiplex PCR, the TCRdb table keeps only in-frame clones and is missing some. The data show about 70,000 clones, approximately 89% seen once. Sequenced: peripheral blood. The receptors originated from a human donor in a cohort sampled during active COVID-19.

V usage is TRBV30 and J usage is TRBJ1-2; TRBD1 agrees at 7 bases. Trimming took 0 bases from V and 3 from J; bases not matched to a gene: 4. This CDR3 contains 14 residues. Germline-derived CDR1 and CDR2 are GTSNPN and SVGIG (reference sequence). The CDR3: CAWSVGGTYYGYTF. The CDR3 nucleotides read TGTGCCTGGAGTGTAGGGGGCACATACTATGGCTACACCTTC.

The V and J genes are TRBV10-2 and TRBJ2-4; 7 bases match TRBD1. Germline-derived CDR1 and CDR2 are WSHSY and SAAADI. The CDR3 covers 16 residues. Trimming cost V 5 bases and J 9 bases; bases outside gene matches: 16. CDR3 residues: CASSSGQVDIGRIQYF. In DNA form, the CDR3 reads TGCGCCAGCAGTTCTGGACAGGTTGACATAGGACGCATTCAGTACTTC.

This chain joins TRBV6-2 or TRBV6-3 and TRBJ2-3; 10 bases line up with TRBD1. The V segment lost 5 bases and the J segment 1 base; nucleotides outside the gene matches: 6. Germline V gene sequence: CDR1 MNHEY, CDR2 SVGEGT. The CDR3 totals 16 residues. The chain's CDR3 is CASSPYGTGGTDTQYF. The CDR3 DNA is TGTGCCAGCAGTCCATACGGGACAGGGGGCACAGATACGCAGTATTTT.

The gene calls are TRBV2 and TRBJ1-1; D uncertain. This CDR3 spans 14 amino acids. The germline V gene encodes CDR1 SNHLY and CDR2 FYNNEI. V was cut by 7 bases and J by 2 bases, with 14 bases left in between. The DNA of the CDR3 is TGTGCCAGCAAGGTACAGCCTTCCAACACTGAAGCTTTCTTT. Translating gives CASKVQPSNTEAFF.

The chain is built from TRBV28 and TRBJ2-7; 11 bases align to TRBD1. Looked up from germline, CDR1 is MDHEN and CDR2 is SYDVKM. V gave up 6 bases and J gave up 4 bases; unmatched junction bases: 8. The length of the CDR3 is 15 residues. CDR3 DNA sequence: TGTGCCAGCAGGGACAGGGGGCTTAGTAGGTACGAGCAGTACTTC. As protein: CASRDRGLSRYEQYF.

The chain couples TRBV13 to TRBJ2-2; possible D gene TRBD2, 5 bases. V gave up 0 bases and J gave up 11 bases, with 13 bases separating them. Germline loops: CDR1 PRHDT, CDR2 FYEKMQ (reference sequence). The CDR3 has 14 residues. CDR3 sequence: CASSLGYEGEELFF. CDR3 nucleotides: TGTGCCAGCAGCTTAGGCTACGAGGGAGAAGAGCTGTTTTTT.

J is TRBJ2-7 and V is TRBV9; D might be TRBD1 (5 bases). The CDR3 has 13 residues. The germline CDR1 and CDR2 sequences are SGDLS and YYNGEE. Trimming took 2 bases from V and 6 from J, leaving 12 bases between them. The CDR3 sequence is CASSVGNQGEQYF. In nucleotides, the CDR3 is TGTGCCAGCAGCGTGGGTAACCAGGGCGAGCAGTACTTC.

This chain connects TRBV5-1 to TRBJ1-1; D possibly corresponds to TRBD1 (5 bases). This CDR3 contains 14 residues. Germline-derived CDR1 and CDR2 are SGHRS and YFSETQ. The V and J ends lost 1 base and 4 bases respectively, with 11 bases between them. The CDR3 here is CASSLLRGSTEAFF. In DNA, the CDR3 is TGCGCCAGCAGCTTGCTGCGGGGGAGCACTGAAGCTTTCTTT.

This clone was recorded only once. The rearrangement uses TRBV9 and TRBJ2-3, with D possibly TRBD1 on 5 matching bases. Germline-derived CDR1 and CDR2 are SGDLS and YYNGEE. Trimming cost V 1 base and J 4 bases, with 13 bases left between them. There are 15 residues in the CDR3. CDR3 sequence (DNA): TGTGCCAGCAGCGTACAGGGTGTTCAAGCAGATACGCAGTATTTT. This encodes CASSVQGVQADTQYF.

The V and J genes are TRBV27 and TRBJ1-6; 7 bases line up with TRBD1. The length of the CDR3 is 16 residues. Germline trimming cut 5 bases from V and 6 bases from J; bases unmatched to any gene: 10. Germline assignment: CDR1 MNHEY and CDR2 SMNVEV (reference sequence). The CDR3 spells CASSATPTGTNSPLHF. The CDR3 bases are TGTGCCAGCAGTGCGACCCCGACAGGGACTAATTCACCCCTCCACTTT.

V gene TRBV19 combines with J gene TRBJ1-4; D is uncertain. The germline gives CDR1 LNHDA, CDR2 SQIVND (reference sequence). The CDR3 runs to 15 residues. Trimming stripped 5 bases from V and 7 bases from J, with 17 bases between. CDR3 protein: CASSFSVEVREKLFF. In nucleotides, the CDR3 is TGTGCCAGTAGTTTTTCGGTGGAGGTTCGTGAAAAACTGTTTTTT.

V usage is TRBV2 and J usage is TRBJ2-7, with 7 bases that match TRBD2. The germline gives CDR1 SNHLY, CDR2 FYNNEI. V lost 6 bases to trimming and J lost 2 bases; unmatched junction nucleotides: 10. CDR3 length: 15 residues. Here the CDR3 reads CASSDGRGSTYEQYF. The CDR3 region has the DNA TGTGCCAGCAGCGACGGGCGGGGGTCCACCTACGAGCAGTACTTC.

This chain connects TRBV5-1 to TRBJ1-2, with D perhaps TRBD1 (6 bases). The CDR3 has 14 residues. Germline-derived CDR1 and CDR2 are SGHRS and YFSETQ. Trimming stripped 5 bases from V and 0 bases from J, with 11 bases between. Here the CDR3 reads CASRPGQTNYGYTF. CDR3 sequence (DNA): TGCGCCAGCAGACCCGGACAGACTAACTATGGCTACACCTTC.

This sequence joins TRBV6-5 and TRBJ1-2, with 7 positions matching TRBD1. Losses at the gene ends were 6 bases for V and 5 bases for J; bases not matched to a gene: 9. Germline lookup yields CDR1 MNHEY and CDR2 SVGAGI. The CDR3 contains 14 residues. In nucleotides, the CDR3 is TGTGCCAGCAGACTAGACAGGGTAGCTTATGGCTACACCTTC. Its translation: CASRLDRVAYGYTF.